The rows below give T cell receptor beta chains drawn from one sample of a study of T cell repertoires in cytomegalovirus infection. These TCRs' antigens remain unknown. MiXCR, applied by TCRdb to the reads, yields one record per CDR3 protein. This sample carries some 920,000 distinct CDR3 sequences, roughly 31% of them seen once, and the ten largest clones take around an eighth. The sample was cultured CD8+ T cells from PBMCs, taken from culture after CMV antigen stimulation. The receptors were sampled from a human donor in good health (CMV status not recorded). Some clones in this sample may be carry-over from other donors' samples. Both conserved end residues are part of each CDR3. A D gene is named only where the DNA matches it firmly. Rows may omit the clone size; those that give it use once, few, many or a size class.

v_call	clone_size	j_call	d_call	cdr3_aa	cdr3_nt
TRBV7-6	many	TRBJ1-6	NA	CASSAGGGVISSPLHF	TGTGCCAGCAGCGCCGGCGGGGGAGTGATTAGTTCACCCCTCCACTTT
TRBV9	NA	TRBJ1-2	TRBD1	CASSVGRQGDYGYTF	TGTGCCAGCAGCGTAGGACGACAGGGCGACTATGGCTACACCTTC
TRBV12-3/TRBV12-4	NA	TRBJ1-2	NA	CASSPDSNDYGYTF	TGTGCCAGCAGCCCGGACAGTAACGACTATGGCTACACCTTC
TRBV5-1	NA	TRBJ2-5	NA	CASSKPTEETQYF	TGCGCCAGCAGCAAACCGACAGAAGAGACCCAGTACTTC
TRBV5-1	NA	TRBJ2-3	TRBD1	CASRRRQGSDTQYF	TGCGCCAGCAGGCGACGACAGGGGTCAGATACGCAGTATTTT
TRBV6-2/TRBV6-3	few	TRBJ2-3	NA	CASRPGDPGTDTQYF	TGTGCCAGCAGACCAGGGGACCCGGGCACAGATACGCAGTATTTT
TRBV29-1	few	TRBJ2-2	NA	CSVEDHQGLNTGELFF	TGCAGCGTTGAAGATCATCAGGGGTTGAACACCGGGGAGCTGTTTTTT
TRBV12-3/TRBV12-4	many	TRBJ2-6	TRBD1	CASSFILTGKASGANVLTF	TGTGCCAGCAGTTTTATTTTGACAGGGAAAGCCTCTGGGGCCAACGTCCTGACTTTC
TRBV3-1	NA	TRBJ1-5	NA	CASSQELGNQPQHF	TGTGCCAGCAGCCAGGAACTTGGCAATCAGCCCCAGCATTTT
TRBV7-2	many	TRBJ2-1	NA	CASSLTGLVPNEQFF	TGTGCCAGCAGTCTGACGGGGCTCGTCCCCAATGAGCAGTTCTTC
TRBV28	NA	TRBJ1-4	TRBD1	CASSRPPGQRNEKLFF	TGTGCCAGCAGTCGCCCGCCGGGACAGAGGAATGAAAAACTGTTTTTT
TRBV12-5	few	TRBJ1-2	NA	CASGFSGLGYTF	TGTGCTAGTGGTTTTTCCGGACTGGGCTACACCTTC
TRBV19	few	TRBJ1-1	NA	CASSIMVLNTEAFF	TGTGCCAGTAGTATTATGGTACTGAACACTGAAGCTTTCTTT
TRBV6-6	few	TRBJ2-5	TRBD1	CASQETGFLETQYF	TGTGCCAGCCAGGAGACAGGGTTTTTGGAGACCCAGTACTTC
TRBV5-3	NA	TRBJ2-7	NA	CASMERGYQYF	TGTGCCAGCATGGAGCGTGGGTACCAGTACTTC
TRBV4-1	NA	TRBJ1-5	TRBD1	CASSQDRTGDQPQHF	TGCGCCAGCAGCCAAGATCGGACAGGGGATCAGCCCCAGCATTTT
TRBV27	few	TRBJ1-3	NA	CASSFGPLSGNTIYF	TGTGCCAGCAGTTTTGGACCGCTATCTGGAAACACCATATATTTT
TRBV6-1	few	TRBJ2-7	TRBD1	CATGYLNGGTGVDEQYF	TGTGCCACGGGATACTTGAATGGGGGGACAGGGGTGGACGAGCAGTACTTC
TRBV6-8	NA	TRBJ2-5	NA	CASSRSDIGQETQYF	TGTGCCAGCAGTAGAAGTGACATCGGTCAAGAGACCCAGTACTTC
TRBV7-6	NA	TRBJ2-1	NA	CASSSKPGTYNEQFF	TGTGCCAGCAGTTCAAAGCCGGGCACCTACAATGAGCAGTTCTTC
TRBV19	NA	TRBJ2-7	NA	CASSIDGLAPSYEQYF	TGTGCCAGTAGTATAGATGGGCTAGCACCGTCCTACGAGCAGTACTTC
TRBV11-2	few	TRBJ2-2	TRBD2	CASSWLAGGYTGELFF	TGTGCCAGCAGCTGGCTAGCGGGGGGGTACACCGGGGAGCTGTTTTTT
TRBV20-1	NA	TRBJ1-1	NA	CSAGGQTNTEAFF	TGCAGTGCTGGGGGACAAACGAACACTGAAGCTTTCTTT
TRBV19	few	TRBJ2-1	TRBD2	CASSIGAGDLNEQFF	TGTGCCAGTAGTATAGGAGCGGGGGACCTCAATGAGCAGTTCTTC
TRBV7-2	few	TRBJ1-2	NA	CASPFGVGYTF	TGTGCCAGCCCATTTGGGGTAGGCTACACCTTC
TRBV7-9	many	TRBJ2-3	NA	CASSLPDLDTQYF	TGTGCCAGCAGCTTACCAGACTTAGATACGCAGTATTTT
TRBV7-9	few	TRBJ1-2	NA	CASADGYTF	TGTGCCAGCGCTGATGGCTACACCTTC
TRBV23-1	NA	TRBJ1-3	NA	CASSPTSSGSTIYF	TGCGCCAGCAGCCCAACAAGCTCTGGAAGCACCATATATTTT
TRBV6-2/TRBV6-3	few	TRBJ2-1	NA	CASSYDSSVNEQFF	TGTGCCAGCAGTTACGATTCATCAGTGAATGAGCAGTTCTTC
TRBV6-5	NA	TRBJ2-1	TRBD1	CASSTGTGYSPEQFF	TGTGCCAGCAGTACCGGGACAGGGTATTCGCCTGAGCAGTTCTTC
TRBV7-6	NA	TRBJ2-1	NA	CASSLVGEYNDQFF	TGTGCCAGCAGCTTAGTGGGGGAGTACAATGACCAGTTCTTC
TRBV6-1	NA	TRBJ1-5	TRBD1	CASSEGQGLIQPQHF	TGTGCCAGCAGTGAAGGACAGGGGCTAATTCAGCCCCAGCATTTT
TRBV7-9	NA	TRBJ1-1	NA	CASTIFRDNTRTEAFF	TGTGCCAGCACCATCTTCCGGGACAACACAAGAACTGAAGCTTTCTTT
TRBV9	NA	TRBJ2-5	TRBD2	CASSGGTSGPYGTQYF	TGTGCCAGCAGCGGCGGGACTAGCGGGCCCTACGGGACCCAGTACTTC
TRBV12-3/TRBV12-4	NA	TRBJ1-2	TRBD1	CASSGGTGSYGYTF	TGTGCCAGCAGTGGCGGGACAGGGAGCTATGGCTACACCTTC
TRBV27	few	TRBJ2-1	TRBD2	CASSFQSGGVYNEQFF	TGTGCCAGCAGTTTCCAGAGCGGGGGGGTGTACAATGAGCAGTTCTTC
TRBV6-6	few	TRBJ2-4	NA	CASSYSEQGILENIQYF	TGTGCCAGCAGTTACTCTGAACAGGGAATCCTCGAAAACATTCAGTACTTC
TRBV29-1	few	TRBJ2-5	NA	CSVLTEETQYF	TGCAGCGTTTTGACAGAAGAGACCCAGTACTTC
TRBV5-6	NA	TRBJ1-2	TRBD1	CASSRGGAGSGYTF	TGTGCCAGCAGCCGAGGGGGCGCCGGATCTGGCTACACCTTC
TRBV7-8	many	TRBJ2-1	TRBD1	CASSLVQGINEQFF	TGTGCCAGCAGCTTAGTACAGGGGATCAATGAGCAGTTCTTC
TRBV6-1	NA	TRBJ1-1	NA	CASSLRSGSNTEAFF	TGTGCCAGCAGCCTACGTTCCGGGTCGAACACTGAAGCTTTCTTT
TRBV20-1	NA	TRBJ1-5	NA	CSAGLSRGSNQPQHF	TGCAGTGCTGGCCTTTCCCGGGGGAGCAATCAGCCCCAGCATTTT
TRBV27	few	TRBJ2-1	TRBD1	CASSFRDRGLPEQFF	TGTGCCAGCAGTTTCCGGGACAGGGGGCTACCTGAGCAGTTCTTC
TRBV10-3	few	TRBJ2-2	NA	CAIIQQNTGELFF	TGTGCCATCATCCAGCAGAACACCGGGGAGCTGTTTTTT
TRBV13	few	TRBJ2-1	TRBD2	CASSPRGTFLAGGYNEQFF	TGTGCCAGCAGCCCCCGGGGTACTTTCCTAGCGGGGGGTTACAATGAGCAGTTCTTC
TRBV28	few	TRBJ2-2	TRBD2	CASSFLLAGGPNTGELFF	TGTGCCAGCAGTTTCTTACTAGCGGGGGGCCCCAACACCGGGGAGCTGTTTTTT
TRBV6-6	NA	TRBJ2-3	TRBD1	CASSVWGTGATDTQYF	TGTGCCAGCAGTGTTTGGGGGACAGGGGCCACAGATACGCAGTATTTT
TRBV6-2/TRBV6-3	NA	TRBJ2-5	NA	CASSLNAPDGVVEETQYF	TGTGCCAGCAGCCTAAACGCTCCGGATGGGGTGGTTGAAGAGACCCAGTACTTC
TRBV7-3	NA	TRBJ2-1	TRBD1	CASSLSGTGLINTEQFF	TGTGCCAGCAGCTTAAGCGGGACAGGTTTGATCAATACTGAGCAGTTCTTC
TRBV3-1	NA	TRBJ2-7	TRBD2	CASSPGAGGPREQYF	TGTGCCAGCAGCCCGGGAGCGGGGGGCCCCCGCGAGCAGTACTTC
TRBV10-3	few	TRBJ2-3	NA	CAIEDNLTDTQYF	TGTGCCATCGAGGACAACCTCACAGATACGCAGTATTTT
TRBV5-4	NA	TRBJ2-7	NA	CASSLPGRHNEQYF	TGTGCCAGCAGCTTGCCAGGACGACACAACGAGCAGTACTTC